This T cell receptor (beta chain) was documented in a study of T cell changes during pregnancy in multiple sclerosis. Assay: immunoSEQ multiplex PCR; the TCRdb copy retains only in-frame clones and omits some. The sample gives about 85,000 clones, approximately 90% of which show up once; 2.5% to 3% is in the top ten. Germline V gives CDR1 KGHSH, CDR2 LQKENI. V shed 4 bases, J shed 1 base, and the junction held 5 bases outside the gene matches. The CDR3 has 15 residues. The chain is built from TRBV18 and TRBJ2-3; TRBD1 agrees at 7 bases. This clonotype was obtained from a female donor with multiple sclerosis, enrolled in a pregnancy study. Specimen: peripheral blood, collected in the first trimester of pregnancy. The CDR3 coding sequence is TGTGCCAGCTCACTCCGACAGGGAGGCACAGATACGCAGTATTTT. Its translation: CASSLRQGGTDTQYF.